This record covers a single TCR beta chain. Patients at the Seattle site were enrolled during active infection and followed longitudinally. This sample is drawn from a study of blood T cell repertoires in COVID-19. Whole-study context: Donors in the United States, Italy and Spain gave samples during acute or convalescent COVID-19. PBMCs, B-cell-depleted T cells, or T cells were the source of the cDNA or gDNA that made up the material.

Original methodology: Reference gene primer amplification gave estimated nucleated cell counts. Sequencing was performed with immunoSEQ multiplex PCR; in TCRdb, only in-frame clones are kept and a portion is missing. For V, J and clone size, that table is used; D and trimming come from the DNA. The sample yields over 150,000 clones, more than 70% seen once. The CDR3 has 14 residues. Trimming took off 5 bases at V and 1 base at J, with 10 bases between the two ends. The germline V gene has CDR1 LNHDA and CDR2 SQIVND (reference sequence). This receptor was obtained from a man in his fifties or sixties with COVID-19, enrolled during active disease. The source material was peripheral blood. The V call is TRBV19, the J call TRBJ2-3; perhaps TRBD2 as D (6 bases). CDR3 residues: CASSPSSGTDTQYF. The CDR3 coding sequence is TGTGCCAGTAGTCCTTCTAGCGGCACAGATACGCAGTATTTT.